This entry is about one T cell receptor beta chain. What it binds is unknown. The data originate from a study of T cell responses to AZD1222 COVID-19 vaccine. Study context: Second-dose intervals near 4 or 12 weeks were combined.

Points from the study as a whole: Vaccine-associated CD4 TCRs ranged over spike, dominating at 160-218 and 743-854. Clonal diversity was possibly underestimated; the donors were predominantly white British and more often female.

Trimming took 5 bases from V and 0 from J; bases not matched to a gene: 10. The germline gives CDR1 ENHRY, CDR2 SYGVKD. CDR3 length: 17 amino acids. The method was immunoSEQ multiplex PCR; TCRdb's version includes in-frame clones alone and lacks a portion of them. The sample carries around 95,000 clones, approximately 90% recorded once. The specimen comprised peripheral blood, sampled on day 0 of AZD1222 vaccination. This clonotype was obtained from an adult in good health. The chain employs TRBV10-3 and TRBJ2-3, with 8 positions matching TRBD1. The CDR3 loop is CAISLQGAVRSTDTQYF. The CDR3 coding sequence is TGTGCCATCAGTCTTCAGGGGGCAGTGAGAAGCACAGATACGCAGTATTTT.